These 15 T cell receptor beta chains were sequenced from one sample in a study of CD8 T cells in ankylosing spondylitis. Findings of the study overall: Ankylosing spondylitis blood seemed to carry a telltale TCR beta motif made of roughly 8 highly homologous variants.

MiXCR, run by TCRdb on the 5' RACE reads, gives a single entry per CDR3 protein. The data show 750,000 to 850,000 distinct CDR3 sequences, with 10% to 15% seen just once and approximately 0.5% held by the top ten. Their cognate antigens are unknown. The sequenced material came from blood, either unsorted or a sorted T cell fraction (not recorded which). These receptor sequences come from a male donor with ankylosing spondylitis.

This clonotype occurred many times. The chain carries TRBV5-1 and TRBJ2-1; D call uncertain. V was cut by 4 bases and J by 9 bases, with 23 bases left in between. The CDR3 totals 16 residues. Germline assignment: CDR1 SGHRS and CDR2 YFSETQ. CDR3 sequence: CASSPPSGSFYGEQFF. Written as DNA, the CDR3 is TGCGCCAGCAGCCCCCCTTCAGGCTCGTTTTACGGTGAGCAGTTCTTC.

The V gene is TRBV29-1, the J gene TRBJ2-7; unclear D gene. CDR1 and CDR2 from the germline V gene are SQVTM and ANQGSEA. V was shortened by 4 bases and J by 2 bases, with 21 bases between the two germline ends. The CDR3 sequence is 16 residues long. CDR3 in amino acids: CSVVYSRKPSAYEQYF. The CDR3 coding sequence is TGCAGCGTTGTGTACAGCCGAAAGCCCTCCGCCTACGAGCAGTACTTC.

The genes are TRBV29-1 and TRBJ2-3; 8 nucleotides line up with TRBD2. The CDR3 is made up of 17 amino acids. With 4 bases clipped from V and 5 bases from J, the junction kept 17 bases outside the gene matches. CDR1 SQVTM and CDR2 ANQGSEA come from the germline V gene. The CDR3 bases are TGCAGCGTTGTAAGGCCCCCACGGGAGGGCCGAGTAGATACGCAGTATTTT. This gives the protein CSVVRPPREGRVDTQYF.

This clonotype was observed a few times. Here the CDR3 reads CASRWGLAMNTGELFF. The CDR3 region has the DNA TGTGCCAGCCGGTGGGGCCTAGCTATGAACACCGGGGAGCTGTTTTTT. The V gene is TRBV5-6, the J gene TRBJ2-2, with D perhaps being TRBD1 or TRBD2 (5 bases each). Germline-derived CDR1 and CDR2 are SGHDT and YYEEEE. CDR3 size: 16 residues. With 7 bases removed from V and 1 base from J, the gap between germline ends came to 17 bases.

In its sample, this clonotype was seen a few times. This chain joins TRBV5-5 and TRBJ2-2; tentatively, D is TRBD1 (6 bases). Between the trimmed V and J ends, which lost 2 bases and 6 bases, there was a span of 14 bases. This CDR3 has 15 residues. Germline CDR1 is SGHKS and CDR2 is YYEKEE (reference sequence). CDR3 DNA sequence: TGTGCCAGCAGCTTAACAGGGCAGGGGTCCGGGGAGCTGTTTTTT. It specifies CASSLTGQGSGELFF.

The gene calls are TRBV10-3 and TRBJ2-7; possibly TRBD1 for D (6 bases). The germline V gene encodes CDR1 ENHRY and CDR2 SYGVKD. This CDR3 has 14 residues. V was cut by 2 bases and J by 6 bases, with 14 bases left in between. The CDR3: CAISEPNKGGEQYF. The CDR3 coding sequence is TGTGCCATCAGTGAGCCGAATAAAGGGGGCGAGCAGTACTTC.

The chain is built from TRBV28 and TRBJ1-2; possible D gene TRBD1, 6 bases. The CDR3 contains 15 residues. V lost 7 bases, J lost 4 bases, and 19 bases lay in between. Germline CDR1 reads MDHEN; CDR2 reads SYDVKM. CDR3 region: CASTLRPGQGYGYTF. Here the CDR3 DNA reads TGTGCCAGCACCCTTCGCCCGGGACAAGGCTATGGCTACACCTTC.

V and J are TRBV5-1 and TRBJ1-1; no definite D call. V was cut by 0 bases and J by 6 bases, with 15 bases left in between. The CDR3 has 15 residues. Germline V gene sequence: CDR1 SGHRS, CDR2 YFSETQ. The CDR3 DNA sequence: TGCGCCAGCAGCTTGGCCGAACTCCCCGGGGCTGAAGCTTTCTTT. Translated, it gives CASSLAELPGAEAFF.

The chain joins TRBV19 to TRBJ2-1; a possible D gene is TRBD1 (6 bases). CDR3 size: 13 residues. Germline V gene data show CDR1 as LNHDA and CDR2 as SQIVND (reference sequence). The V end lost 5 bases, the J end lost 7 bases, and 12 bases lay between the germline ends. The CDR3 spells CASSPRTANEQFF. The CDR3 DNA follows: TGTGCCAGTAGTCCCCGGACAGCTAATGAGCAGTTCTTC.

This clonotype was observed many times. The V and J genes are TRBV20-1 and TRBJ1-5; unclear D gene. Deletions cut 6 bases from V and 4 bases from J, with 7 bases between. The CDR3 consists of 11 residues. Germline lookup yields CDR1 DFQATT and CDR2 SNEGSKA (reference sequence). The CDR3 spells CSALSNQPQHF. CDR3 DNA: TGCAGTGCCTTGTCAAATCAGCCCCAGCATTTT.

CDR3 bases: TGTGCCAGCCAAGGGACCTACGTTAACGAGCAGTACTTC. Protein sequence: CASQGTYVNEQYF. The chain joins TRBV28 to TRBJ2-7, with D perhaps TRBD1 or TRBD2 (5 bases each). V dropped 8 bases and J dropped 5 bases, with 16 bases sitting between them. Germline V lookup: CDR1 MDHEN, CDR2 SYDVKM. This CDR3 contains 13 residues.

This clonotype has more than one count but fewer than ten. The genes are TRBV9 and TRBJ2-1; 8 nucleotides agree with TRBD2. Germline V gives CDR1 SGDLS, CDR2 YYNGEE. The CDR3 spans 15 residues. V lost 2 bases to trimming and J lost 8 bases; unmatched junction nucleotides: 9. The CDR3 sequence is CASSVGGRPRDEQFF. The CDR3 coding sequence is TGTGCCAGCAGCGTCGGCGGGAGGCCCCGGGATGAGCAGTTCTTC.

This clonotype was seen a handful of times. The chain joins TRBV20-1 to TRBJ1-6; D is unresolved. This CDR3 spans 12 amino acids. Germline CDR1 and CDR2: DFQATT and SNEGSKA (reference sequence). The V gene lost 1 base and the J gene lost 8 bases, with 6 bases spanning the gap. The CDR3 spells CSARAAYSPLHF. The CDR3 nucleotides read TGCAGTGCTAGAGCGGCCTATTCACCCCTCCACTTT.

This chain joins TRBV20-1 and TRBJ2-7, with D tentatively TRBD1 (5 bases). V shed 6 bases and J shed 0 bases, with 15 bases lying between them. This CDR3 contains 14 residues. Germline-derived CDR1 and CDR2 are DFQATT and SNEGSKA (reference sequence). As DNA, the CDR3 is TGCAGTGCCGCTACGGACATCTCCTCCTACGAGCAGTACTTC. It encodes CSAATDISSYEQYF.

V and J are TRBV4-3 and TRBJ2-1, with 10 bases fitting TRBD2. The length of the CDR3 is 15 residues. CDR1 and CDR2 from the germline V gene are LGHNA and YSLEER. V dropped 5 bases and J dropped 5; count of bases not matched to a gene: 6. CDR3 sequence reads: CASSKLAGRDNEQFF. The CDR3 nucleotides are TGCGCCAGCAGCAAACTAGCGGGGAGGGACAATGAGCAGTTCTTC.